This is a list of T cell receptor beta chains from one sample in a study of regulatory T cells in long-lasting Graves disease. TCRdb reanalysed the multiplex PCR reads using MiXCR and keeps one entry per CDR3 protein. The profile covers 400,000 to 500,000 distinct CDR3 sequences, with less than 25% appearing a single time and about 7.8% taken by the ten largest. The input for sequencing was peripheral blood mononuclear cells (PBMCs), taken when the disease was refractory, from a patient treated with antithyroid drugs. These receptors all stem from a female donor with Graves disease. The conserved cysteine and the conserved F or W are not part of the CDR3 here.

TRBV4-2	TRBJ1-6	ASSQDGPGLNSPLH
TRBV12-3/TRBV12-4	TRBJ2-1	ASSALAGSYNEQF
TRBV5-1	TRBJ2-7	ASSDSGMVYEQY
TRBV28	TRBJ2-7	ASSFGPIYEQY
TRBV20-1	TRBJ2-7	SAEGRGQIRYEQY
TRBV28	TRBJ1-2	ASSISTAHRGYT
TRBV19	TRBJ1-2	ASSMTSPVWIAAYGYT
TRBV20-1	TRBJ2-1	SARGLGDEQF
TRBV7-9	TRBJ2-7	ASSPQLGYEQY
TRBV6-2/TRBV6-3	TRBJ2-7	ASKEGVSYEQY
TRBV19	TRBJ2-7	ASSIKGGPYEQY
TRBV12-3/TRBV12-4	TRBJ1-1	ASRETGTPGAF
TRBV7-3	TRBJ2-7	ASSLGGIPYEQY
TRBV19	TRBJ1-1	ASRPRDRQGGAF
TRBV11-2	TRBJ1-1	ASSLAGPGTEAF
TRBV12-3/TRBV12-4	TRBJ1-4	ASSFSQTNEKLF
TRBV5-1	TRBJ2-5	ASSRTSGSHSQY
TRBV10-3	TRBJ2-1	AISGIQTGFSYNEQF
TRBV19	TRBJ2-2	ASSISWLNTGELF
TRBV6-1	TRBJ1-5	ASRLSGPNQPQH
TRBV6-5	TRBJ2-7	ASSYTPNYEQY
TRBV2	TRBJ2-1	ASSFPFYNEQF
TRBV27	TRBJ2-1	ASRPRTSGIWNEQF
TRBV20-1	TRBJ1-1	SPSQGWNTEAF